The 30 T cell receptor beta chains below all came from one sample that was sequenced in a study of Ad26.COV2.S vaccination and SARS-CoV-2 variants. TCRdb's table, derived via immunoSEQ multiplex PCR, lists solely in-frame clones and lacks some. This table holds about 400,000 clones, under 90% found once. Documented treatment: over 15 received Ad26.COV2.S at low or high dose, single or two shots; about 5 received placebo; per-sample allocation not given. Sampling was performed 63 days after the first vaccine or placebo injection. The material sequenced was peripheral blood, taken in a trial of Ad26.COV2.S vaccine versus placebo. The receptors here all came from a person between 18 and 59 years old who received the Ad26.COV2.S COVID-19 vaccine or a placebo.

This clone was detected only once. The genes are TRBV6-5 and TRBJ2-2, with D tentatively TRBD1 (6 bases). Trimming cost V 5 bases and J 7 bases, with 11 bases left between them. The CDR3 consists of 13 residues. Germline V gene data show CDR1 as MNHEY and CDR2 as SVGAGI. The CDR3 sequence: CASSLWGLGELFF. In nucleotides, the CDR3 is TGTGCCAGCAGTCTATGGGGGCTCGGGGAGCTGTTTTTT.

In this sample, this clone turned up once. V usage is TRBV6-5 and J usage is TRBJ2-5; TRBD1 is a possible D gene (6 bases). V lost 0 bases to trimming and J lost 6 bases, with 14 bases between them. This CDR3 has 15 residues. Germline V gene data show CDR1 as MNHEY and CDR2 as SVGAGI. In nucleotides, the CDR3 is TGTGCCAGCAGTTACTCCAGGGGCTGGGGAAAGACCCAGTACTTC. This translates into CASSYSRGWGKTQYF.

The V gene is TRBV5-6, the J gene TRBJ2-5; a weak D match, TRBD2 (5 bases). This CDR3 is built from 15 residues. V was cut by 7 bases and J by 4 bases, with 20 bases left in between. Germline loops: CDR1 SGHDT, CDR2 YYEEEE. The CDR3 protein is CASGSLSRALETQYF. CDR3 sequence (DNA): TGTGCCAGCGGCAGCTTATCGAGGGCCCTAGAGACCCAGTACTTC.

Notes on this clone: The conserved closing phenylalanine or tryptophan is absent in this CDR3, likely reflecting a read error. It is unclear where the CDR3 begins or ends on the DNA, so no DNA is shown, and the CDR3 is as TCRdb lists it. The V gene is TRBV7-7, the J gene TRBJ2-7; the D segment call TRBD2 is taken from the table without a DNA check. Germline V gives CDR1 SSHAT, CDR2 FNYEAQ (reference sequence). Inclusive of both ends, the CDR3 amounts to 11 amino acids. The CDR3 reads CASSLKVRLAI.

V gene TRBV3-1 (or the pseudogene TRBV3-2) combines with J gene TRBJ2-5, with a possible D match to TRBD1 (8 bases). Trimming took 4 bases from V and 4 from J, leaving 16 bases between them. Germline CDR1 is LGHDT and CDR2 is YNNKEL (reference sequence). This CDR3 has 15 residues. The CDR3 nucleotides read TGTGCCAGCAGCCCGCCAAACAGGGGGGGAGAGACCCAGTACTTC. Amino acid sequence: CASSPPNRGGETQYF.

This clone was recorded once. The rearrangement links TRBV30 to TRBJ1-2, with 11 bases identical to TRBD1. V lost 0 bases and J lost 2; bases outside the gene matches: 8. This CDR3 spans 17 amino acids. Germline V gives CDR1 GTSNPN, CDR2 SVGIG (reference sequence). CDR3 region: CAWSVLPGQGGNYGYTF. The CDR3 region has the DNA TGTGCCTGGAGTGTACTACCGGGACAGGGGGGCAACTATGGCTACACCTTC.

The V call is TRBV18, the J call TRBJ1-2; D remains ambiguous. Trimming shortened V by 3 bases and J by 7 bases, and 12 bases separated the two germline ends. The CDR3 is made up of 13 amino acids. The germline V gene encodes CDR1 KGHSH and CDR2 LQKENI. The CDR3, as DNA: TGTGCCAGCTCACCCCCCGACGGCTTTGGCTACACCTTC. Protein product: CASSPPDGFGYTF.

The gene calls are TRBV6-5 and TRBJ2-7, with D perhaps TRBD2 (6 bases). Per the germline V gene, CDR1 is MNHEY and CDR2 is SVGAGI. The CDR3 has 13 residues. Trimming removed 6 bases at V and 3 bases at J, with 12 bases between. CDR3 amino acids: CASSAGTGYEQYF. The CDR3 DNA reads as TGTGCCAGCAGCGCCGGGACTGGCTACGAGCAGTACTTC.

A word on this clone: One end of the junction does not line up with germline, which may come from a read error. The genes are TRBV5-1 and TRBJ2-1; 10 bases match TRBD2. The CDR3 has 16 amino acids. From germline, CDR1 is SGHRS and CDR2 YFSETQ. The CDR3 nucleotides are TGCGCCAGCAGCTTGGAAGCTAGCGGGAGCAACAATCAGCAGTTCTTC. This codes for CASSLEASGSNNQQFF.

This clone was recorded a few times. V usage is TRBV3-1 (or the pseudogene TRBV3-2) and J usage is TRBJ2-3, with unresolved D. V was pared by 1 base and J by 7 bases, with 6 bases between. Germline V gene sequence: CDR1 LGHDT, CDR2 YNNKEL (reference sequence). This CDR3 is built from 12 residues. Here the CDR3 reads CASSQGAHTQYF. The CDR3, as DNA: TGTGCCAGCAGCCAAGGGGCCCATACGCAGTATTTT.

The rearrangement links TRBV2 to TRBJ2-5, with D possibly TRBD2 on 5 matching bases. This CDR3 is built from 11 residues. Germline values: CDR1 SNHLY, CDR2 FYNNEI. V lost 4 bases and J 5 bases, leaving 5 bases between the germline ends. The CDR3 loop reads CASSAGETQYF. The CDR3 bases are TGTGCCAGCAGTGCGGGGGAGACCCAGTACTTC.

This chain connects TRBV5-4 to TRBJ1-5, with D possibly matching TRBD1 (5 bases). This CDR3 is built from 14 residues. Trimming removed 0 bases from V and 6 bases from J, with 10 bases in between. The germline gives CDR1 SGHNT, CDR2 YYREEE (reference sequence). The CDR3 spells CASSLEPQGQPQHF. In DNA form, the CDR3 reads TGTGCCAGCAGCTTGGAGCCCCAGGGTCAGCCCCAGCATTTT. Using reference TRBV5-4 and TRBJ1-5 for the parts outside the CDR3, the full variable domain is ETGVTQSPTHLIKTRGQQVTLRCSSQSGHNTVSWYQQALGQGPQFIFQYYREEENGRGNFPPRFSGLQFPNYSSELNVNALELDDSALYLCASSLEPQGQPQHFGDGTRLSIL.

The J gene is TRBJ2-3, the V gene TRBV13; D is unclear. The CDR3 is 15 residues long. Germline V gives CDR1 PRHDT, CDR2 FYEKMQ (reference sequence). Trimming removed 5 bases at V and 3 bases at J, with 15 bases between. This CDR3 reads CASSPLREETDTQYF. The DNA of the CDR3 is TGTGCCAGCAGCCCACTTAGGGAAGAAACAGATACGCAGTATTTT.

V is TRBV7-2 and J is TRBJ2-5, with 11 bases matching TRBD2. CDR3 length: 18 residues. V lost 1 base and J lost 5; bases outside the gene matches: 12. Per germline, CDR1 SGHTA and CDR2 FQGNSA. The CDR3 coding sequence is TGTGCCAGCAGCTTAGTTACTAGCGGGGGTCCAGTGTCGGAGACCCAGTACTTC. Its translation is CASSLVTSGGPVSETQYF.

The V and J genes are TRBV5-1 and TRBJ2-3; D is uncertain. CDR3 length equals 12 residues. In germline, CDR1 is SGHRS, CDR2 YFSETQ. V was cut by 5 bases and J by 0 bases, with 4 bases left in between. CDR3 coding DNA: TGCGCCAGCAGGGTTAGCACAGATACGCAGTATTTT. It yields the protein CASRVSTDTQYF. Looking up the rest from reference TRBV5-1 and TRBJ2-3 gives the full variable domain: KAGVTQTPRYLIKTRGQQVTLSCSPISGHRSVSWYQQTPGQGLQFLFEYFSETQRNKGNFPGRFSGRQFSNSRSEMNVSTLELGDSALYLCASRVSTDTQYFGPGTRLTVL.

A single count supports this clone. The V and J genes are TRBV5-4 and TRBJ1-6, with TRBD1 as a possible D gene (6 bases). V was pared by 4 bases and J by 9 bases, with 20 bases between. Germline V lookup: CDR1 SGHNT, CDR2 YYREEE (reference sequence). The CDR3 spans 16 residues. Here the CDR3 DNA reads TGTGCCAGCAGCAATGGGGGGGGACAACCTGGTTCACCCCTCCACTTT. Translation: CASSNGGGQPGSPLHF.

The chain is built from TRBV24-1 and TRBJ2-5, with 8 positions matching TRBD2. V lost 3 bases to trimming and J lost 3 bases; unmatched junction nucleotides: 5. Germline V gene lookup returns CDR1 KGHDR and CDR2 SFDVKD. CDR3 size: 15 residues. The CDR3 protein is CATSDPGLAKETQYF. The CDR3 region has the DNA TGTGCCACCAGTGATCCCGGACTAGCCAAAGAGACCCAGTACTTC.

DNA of the CDR3: TGTGCCAGCAGTTACTCCCCCTTGGTACGAAATGAGCAGTTCTTC. Translated, it gives CASSYSPLVRNEQFF. The J gene is TRBJ2-1, the V gene TRBV6-5; D call uncertain. Trimming stripped 0 bases from V and 7 bases from J, with 13 bases between. Per germline, CDR1 MNHEY and CDR2 SVGAGI. The CDR3 sequence is 15 residues long.

The CDR3 loop reads CATCQGGNQPQHF. The CDR3 DNA sequence: TGTGCCACCTGCCAGGGCGGCAATCAGCCCCAGCATTTT. The gene calls are TRBV10-3 and TRBJ1-5; tentatively, D is TRBD1 (5 bases). Germline V gene sequence: CDR1 ENHRY, CDR2 SYGVKD. V was clipped by 10 bases and J by 2 bases, with 12 bases between them. CDR3 length equals 13 residues.

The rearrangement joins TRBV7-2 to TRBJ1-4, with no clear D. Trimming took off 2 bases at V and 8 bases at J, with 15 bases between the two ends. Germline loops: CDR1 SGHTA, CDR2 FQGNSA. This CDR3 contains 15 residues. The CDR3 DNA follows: TGTGCCAGCAGCTTAATGAGGCGCCTAGAGGAAAAACTGTTTTTT. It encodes CASSLMRRLEEKLFF.

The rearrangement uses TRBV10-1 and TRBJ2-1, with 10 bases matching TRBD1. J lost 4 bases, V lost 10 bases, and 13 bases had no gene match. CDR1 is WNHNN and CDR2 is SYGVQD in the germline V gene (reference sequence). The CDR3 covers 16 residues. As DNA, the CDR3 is TGCGCCATCTCGTACCCCGGGACAGGGGCATACAATGAGCAGTTCTTC. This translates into CAISYPGTGAYNEQFF.

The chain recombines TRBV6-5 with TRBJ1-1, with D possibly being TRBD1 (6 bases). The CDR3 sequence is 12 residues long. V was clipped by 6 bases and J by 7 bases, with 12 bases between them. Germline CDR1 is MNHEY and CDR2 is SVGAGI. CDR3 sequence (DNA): TGTGCCAGCAGATTAGGGGGGAGTGAAGCTTTCTTT. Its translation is CASRLGGSEAFF.

The CDR3 here is CASSLGSGRLETQYF. The CDR3 DNA follows: TGTGCCAGCAGCTTAGGGAGCGGGAGATTGGAGACCCAGTACTTC. The chain combines TRBV7-3 with TRBJ2-5, with 8 bases fitting TRBD2. Trimming took 2 bases from V and 5 from J; bases not matched to a gene: 7. Germline V CDR1 and CDR2: SGHTA, FQGTGA. The CDR3 is 15 residues long.

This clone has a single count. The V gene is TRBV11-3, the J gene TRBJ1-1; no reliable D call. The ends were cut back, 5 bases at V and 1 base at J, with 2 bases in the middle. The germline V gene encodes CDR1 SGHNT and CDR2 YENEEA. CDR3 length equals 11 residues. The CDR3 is CASSRNTEAFF. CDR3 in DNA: TGTGCCAGCAGCCGGAACACTGAAGCTTTCTTT. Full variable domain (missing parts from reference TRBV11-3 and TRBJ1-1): EAGVVQSPRYKIIEKKQPVAFWCNPISGHNTLYWYLQNLGQGPELLIRYENEEAVDDSQLPKDRFSAERLKGVDSTLKIQPAELGDSAVYLCASSRNTEAFFGQGTRLTVV.

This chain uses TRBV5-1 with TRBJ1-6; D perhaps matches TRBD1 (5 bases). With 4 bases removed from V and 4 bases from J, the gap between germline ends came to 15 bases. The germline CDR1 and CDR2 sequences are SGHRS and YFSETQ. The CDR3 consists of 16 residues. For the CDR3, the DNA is TGCGCCAGCAGCCGAACCCAGGGCTGGTATAATTCACCCCTCCACTTT. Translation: CASSRTQGWYNSPLHF. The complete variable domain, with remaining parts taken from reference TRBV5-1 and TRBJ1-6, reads KAGVTQTPRYLIKTRGQQVTLSCSPISGHRSVSWYQQTPGQGLQFLFEYFSETQRNKGNFPGRFSGRQFSNSRSEMNVSTLELGDSALYLCASSRTQGWYNSPLHFGNGTRLTVT.

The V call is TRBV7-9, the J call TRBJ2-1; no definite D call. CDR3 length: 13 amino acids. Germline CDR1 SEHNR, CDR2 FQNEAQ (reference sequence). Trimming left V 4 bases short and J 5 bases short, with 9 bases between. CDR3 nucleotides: TGTGCCAGCAGCTCGCGACACCACAATGAGCAGTTCTTC. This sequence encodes CASSSRHHNEQFF.

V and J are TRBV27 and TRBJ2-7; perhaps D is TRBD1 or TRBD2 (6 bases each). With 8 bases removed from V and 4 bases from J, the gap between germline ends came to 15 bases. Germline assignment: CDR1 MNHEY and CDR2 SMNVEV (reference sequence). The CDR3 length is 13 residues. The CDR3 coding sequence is TGTGCCAGCCGGGGGCCGTACCTATACGAGCAGTACTTC. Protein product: CASRGPYLYEQYF.

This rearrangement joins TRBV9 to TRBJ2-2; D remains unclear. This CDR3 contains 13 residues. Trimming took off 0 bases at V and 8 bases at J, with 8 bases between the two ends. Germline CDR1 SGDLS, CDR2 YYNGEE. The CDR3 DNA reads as TGTGCCAGCAGCGTAGCCCCTAGGGGGGAGCTGTTTTTT. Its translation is CASSVAPRGELFF. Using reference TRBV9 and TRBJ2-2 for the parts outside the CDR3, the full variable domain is DSGVTQTPKHLITATGQRVTLRCSPRSGDLSVYWYQQSLDQGLQFLIQYYNGEERAKGNILERFSAQQFPDLHSELNLSSLELGDSALYFCASSVAPRGELFFGEGSRLTVL.

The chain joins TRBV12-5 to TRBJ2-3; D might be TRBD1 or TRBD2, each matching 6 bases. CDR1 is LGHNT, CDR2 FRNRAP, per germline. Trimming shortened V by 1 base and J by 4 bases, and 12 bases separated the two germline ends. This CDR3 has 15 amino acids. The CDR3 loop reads CASGLDGGWADTQYF. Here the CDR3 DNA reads TGTGCTAGTGGTTTGGACGGGGGCTGGGCAGATACGCAGTATTTT.

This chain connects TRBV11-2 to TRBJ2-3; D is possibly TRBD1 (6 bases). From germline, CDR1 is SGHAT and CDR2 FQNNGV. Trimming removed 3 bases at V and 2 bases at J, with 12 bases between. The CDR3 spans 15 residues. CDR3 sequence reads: CASSLDRLSTDTQYF. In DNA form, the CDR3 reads TGTGCCAGCAGCTTGGACAGATTGTCCACAGATACGCAGTATTTT.